The 29 T cell receptor beta chains presented below share a single source sample, sequenced in a study of T cells in Graves' hyperthyroidism and ophthalmopathy. From RNA transcripts, TCR beta CDR3 regions were amplified. During a first-round RT-PCR of the TCR CDR3, the HTBI primer set was used. One entry per CDR3 protein, called by TCRdb with MiXCR from the multiplex PCR reads. The sample includes around 350,000 distinct CDR3 sequences, about 14% of them seen just once. The material sequenced was blood. The receptors originated from a woman under 40 with Graves' ophthalmopathy.

This clonotype was seen at least ten times. The rearrangement uses TRBV6-1 and TRBJ2-1; D could derive from TRBD1 or TRBD2 (6 bases each). The germline gives CDR1 MNHNS, CDR2 SASEGT. The CDR3 has 16 amino acids. The ends were cut back, 4 bases at V and 7 bases at J, with 20 bases in the middle. DNA for the CDR3: TGTGCCAGCAGTGGCTTTGTCGGGGGCGCGGGGAATGAGCAGTTCTTC. Amino acids: CASSGFVGGAGNEQFF.

This clonotype occurred many times. V usage is TRBV18 and J usage is TRBJ2-5; D tentatively fits TRBD1 or TRBD2 (6 bases each). The ends were cut back, 8 bases at V and 3 bases at J, with 19 bases in the middle. Germline assignment: CDR1 KGHSH and CDR2 LQKENI. The CDR3 covers 15 residues. The CDR3 DNA reads TGTGCCAGCCAACCACGGGGGCGTCCGAAAGAGACCCAGTACTTC. Protein product: CASQPRGRPKETQYF.

This clonotype appeared a few times. This rearrangement joins TRBV7-9 to TRBJ2-3; 9 positions agree with TRBD1. Germline V gene lookup returns CDR1 SEHNR and CDR2 FQNEAQ (reference sequence). The CDR3 loop spans 16 amino acids. J lost 7 bases, V lost 5 bases, and 13 bases had no gene match. CDR3 loop: CASSPHIQGAPYTQYF. In nucleotides, the CDR3 is TGTGCCAGCAGCCCCCACATACAGGGGGCTCCCTATACGCAGTATTTT. Variable domain in full (rest from reference TRBV7-9 and TRBJ2-3): DTGVSQNPRHKITKRGQNVTFRCDPISEHNRLYWYRQTLGQGPEFLTYFQNEAQLEKSRLLSDRFSAERPKGSFSTLEIQRTEQGDSAMYLCASSPHIQGAPYTQYFGPGTRLTVL.

This clonotype was detected a few times. V usage is TRBV28 and J usage is TRBJ2-5; 10 bases match TRBD2. Germline V lookup: CDR1 MDHEN, CDR2 SYDVKM. V was clipped by 6 bases and J by 3 bases; unmatched bases: 13. The CDR3 extends over 17 amino acids. The CDR3 coding sequence is TGTGCCAGCAGCCCCAATTTAGCGGGGGGCACAGAAGAGACCCAGTACTTC. Its protein product is CASSPNLAGGTEETQYF.

V usage is TRBV6-1 and J usage is TRBJ2-7, with D hard to call. Germline V gene sequence: CDR1 MNHNS, CDR2 SASEGT. This CDR3 comprises 13 residues. V shed 2 bases and J shed 4 bases, with 9 bases lying between them. CDR3 sequence: CASSERQKYEQYF. The CDR3 DNA reads TGTGCCAGCAGTGAAAGGCAAAAGTACGAGCAGTACTTC.

This clonotype appeared many times. The chain couples TRBV5-1 to TRBJ1-2, with no clear D. The V end was cut by 4 bases, the J end by 3 bases, with 10 bases between. CDR1 is SGHRS, CDR2 YFSETQ, per germline. The CDR3 is 13 amino acids. CDR3 DNA: TGCGCCAGCAGCCTACCAGACCACTATGGCTACACCTTC. Encoded protein: CASSLPDHYGYTF.

This chain connects TRBV19 to TRBJ2-7; 7 nucleotides agree with TRBD2. J gave up 2 bases and V 8 bases, and 9 bases lay outside the gene matches. The V gene's germline CDR1 is LNHDA and CDR2 SQIVND (reference sequence). CDR3 length: 14 amino acids. CDR3 coding DNA: TGTGCCAGTGGGGAGGGACGAGCAACCTACGAGCAGTACTTC. This encodes CASGEGRATYEQYF. The variable domain in full, with the rest retrieved from reference TRBV19 and TRBJ2-7, is DGGITQSPKYLFRKEGQNVTLSCEQNLNHDAMYWYRQDPGQGLRLIYYSQIVNDFQKGDIAEGYSVSREKKESFPLTVTSAQKNPTAFYLCASGEGRATYEQYFGPGTRLTVT.

There are many counts of this clonotype. The chain carries TRBV11-2 and TRBJ2-4; 8 bases agree with TRBD1. Trimming took 5 bases from V and 1 from J; bases not matched to a gene: 16. The CDR3 contains 19 residues. Germline CDR1 and CDR2: SGHAT and FQNNGV. CDR3 amino acids: CASSQSLRTGLLAKNIQYF. The CDR3, as DNA: TGTGCCAGCAGCCAATCGTTGCGGACAGGGTTACTTGCCAAAAACATTCAGTACTTC. The whole variable domain, filled in from reference TRBV11-2 and TRBJ2-4, reads EAGVAQSPRYKIIEKRQSVAFWCNPISGHATLYWYQQILGQGPKLLIQFQNNGVVDDSQLPKDRFSAERLKGVDSTLKIQPAKLEDSAVYLCASSQSLRTGLLAKNIQYFGAGTRLSVL.

This clonotype was seen repeatedly, ten times or more. The chain employs TRBV7-2 and TRBJ1-4; weak D call: TRBD1 (6 bases). Germline V CDR1 and CDR2: SGHTA, FQGNSA. CDR3 length: 14 amino acids. Trimming pared 5 bases from V and 8 bases from J, leaving 15 bases between. In nucleotides, the CDR3 is TGTGCCAGCAGCCCAAACAGGGTAGGCGAAAAACTGTTTTTT. Translating it yields CASSPNRVGEKLFF.

This clonotype was counted at least ten times. CDR3 protein: CASSQRQGAYEQYF. CDR3 sequence (DNA): TGTGCCAGCAGCCAACGACAGGGGGCATACGAGCAGTACTTC. This rearrangement joins TRBV3-1 to TRBJ2-7; 10 bases match TRBD1. The V segment lost 2 bases and the J segment 4 bases; nucleotides outside the gene matches: 2. Germline V gives CDR1 LGHDT, CDR2 YNNKEL (reference sequence). The CDR3 sequence is 14 residues long.

This clonotype was recorded a few times. This CDR3 reads CATSKNRGLTGELFF. CDR3 nucleotide sequence: TGTGCCACCAGCAAGAACAGGGGTCTCACCGGGGAGCTGTTTTTT. V and J are TRBV15 and TRBJ2-2; 7 bases map to TRBD1. The germline V gene encodes CDR1 LNHNV and CDR2 YYDKDF (reference sequence). The CDR3 is 15 residues long. J lost 4 bases, V lost 4 bases, and 6 bases had no gene match.

For this clonotype: A single base separates this from a much larger clone, so it may be a read error. V usage is TRBV6-2 or TRBV6-3 and J usage is TRBJ1-6; 10 positions agree with TRBD1. The germline CDR1 and CDR2 sequences are MNHEY and SVGEGT. V lost 6 bases to trimming and J lost 5 bases; unmatched junction nucleotides: 10. The CDR3 totals 17 residues. The CDR3 loop is CASRTLGQGYHNSPLHF. The CDR3 DNA sequence: TGTGCCAGCAGAACCTTGGGACAGGGGTATCATAATTCACCCCTCCACTTT.

This clonotype was seen a handful of times. Mismatch with germline at one junction end may stem from a read error. This chain links TRBV5-6 with TRBJ2-5; 8 bases match TRBD1. This CDR3 has 19 amino acids. Germline assignment: CDR1 SGHDT and CDR2 YYEEEE. For the CDR3, the DNA is TGTGCCAGCAGTTTGGCCGAGACAGGGGCCCCCCACGGTCCCCGGACCCAGTACTTC. Translation gives CASSLAETGAPHGPRTQYF.

This clonotype has a count of ten or more. This chain connects TRBV6-5 to TRBJ2-5, with D unclear. Trimming cost V 0 bases and J 5 bases, with 13 bases left between them. Germline V lookup: CDR1 MNHEY, CDR2 SVGAGI. This CDR3 has 15 residues. This chain's CDR3 is CASSYSLGYVETQYF. CDR3 coding DNA: TGTGCCAGCAGTTACTCGCTGGGGTATGTGGAGACCCAGTACTTC.

This clonotype was recorded a few times. The chain recombines TRBV19 with TRBJ2-1, with TRBD2 matching over 10 bases. Germline assignment: CDR1 LNHDA and CDR2 SQIVND (reference sequence). This CDR3 comprises 15 residues. V gave up 7 bases and J gave up 4 bases; unmatched junction bases: 7. CDR3 loop: CASKLTSGDYNEQFF. The CDR3 DNA is TGTGCCAGTAAACTCACTAGCGGGGATTACAATGAGCAGTTCTTC.

This clonotype was seen at least ten times. The CDR3 region has the DNA TGTGCCAGCAGTTTGACACCGAGCTCCTACGAGCAGTACTTC. Its protein product is CASSLTPSSYEQYF. The rearrangement uses TRBV27 and TRBJ2-7; D remains unclear. V lost 3 bases and J 0 bases, leaving 9 bases between the germline ends. This CDR3 comprises 14 residues. Germline V lookup: CDR1 MNHEY, CDR2 SMNVEV (reference sequence).

The sample holds a few counts of this clonotype. The chain couples TRBV14 to TRBJ2-2; either TRBD1 or TRBD2 may fit D (5 bases each). Trimming removed 3 bases from V and 5 bases from J, with 13 bases in between. Germline CDR1 is SGHDN and CDR2 is FVKESK. There are 15 residues in the CDR3. The CDR3 DNA reads TGTGCCAGCAGCCAGAAGACGGGACGGACCGGGGAGCTGTTTTTT. Translating gives CASSQKTGRTGELFF. The whole variable domain, filled in from reference TRBV14 and TRBJ2-2, reads EAGVTQFPSHSVIEKGQTVTLRCDPISGHDNLYWYRRVMGKEIKFLLHFVKESKQDESGMPNNRFLAERTGGTYSTLKVQPAELEDSGVYFCASSQKTGRTGELFFGEGSRLTVL.

This clonotype was recorded many times. This chain joins TRBV3-1 and TRBJ2-5; D is perhaps TRBD1 (6 bases). Germline V CDR1 and CDR2: LGHDT, YNNKEL (reference sequence). This CDR3 region has 16 residues. Trimming cost V 1 base and J 9 bases, with 21 bases left between them. This chain's CDR3 is CASSQAPGQQRGSQYF. CDR3 nucleotide sequence: TGTGCCAGCAGCCAAGCACCGGGACAACAAAGAGGGTCCCAGTACTTC.

This clonotype was seen repeatedly, ten times or more. The J gene is TRBJ1-5, the V gene TRBV2; D call uncertain. This CDR3 is built from 13 residues. Germline CDR1 reads SNHLY; CDR2 reads FYNNEI. Trimming took off 6 bases at V and 4 bases at J, with 10 bases between the two ends. The CDR3 region is CASRGGGNQPQHF. The CDR3 DNA is TGTGCCAGCAGGGGTGGAGGGAATCAGCCCCAGCATTTT.

This clonotype was seen at least ten times. The chain has TRBV16 and TRBJ1-5; D is ambiguous. The CDR3 sequence is 15 residues long. Germline CDR1 KGHSY, CDR2 FQNENV. V shed 5 bases and J shed 3 bases, with 14 bases lying between them. CDR3 sequence reads: CASSRVRGFNQPQHF. The CDR3 DNA follows: TGTGCCAGCAGCAGGGTAAGAGGTTTCAATCAGCCCCAGCATTTT.

The CDR3 coding sequence is TGTGCCAGCTCACCGGGGGTCGGGGACTATGGCTACACCTTC. It translates to CASSPGVGDYGYTF. The rearrangement uses TRBV18 and TRBJ1-2; a possible D gene is TRBD1 (5 bases). The germline CDR1 and CDR2 sequences are KGHSH and LQKENI. The V end lost 3 bases, the J end lost 3 bases, and 11 bases lay between the germline ends. The CDR3 has 14 amino acids.

This chain joins TRBV2 and TRBJ1-2; a possible D gene is TRBD1 (6 bases). This CDR3 comprises 13 residues. In germline, CDR1 is SNHLY, CDR2 FYNNEI. V lost 6 bases and J 2 bases, leaving 10 bases between the germline ends. CDR3 in amino acids: CASSPGTNYGYTF. In DNA form, the CDR3 reads TGTGCCAGCAGCCCCGGGACAAACTATGGCTACACCTTC.

This chain links TRBV15 with TRBJ1-2; no clear D. Germline-derived CDR1 and CDR2 are LNHNV and YYDKDF (reference sequence). With 0 bases removed from V and 5 bases from J, the gap between germline ends came to 10 bases. There are 14 residues in the CDR3. DNA of the CDR3: TGTGCCACCAGCAGAGATAGGGTCCGATATGGCTACACCTTC. Protein product: CATSRDRVRYGYTF.

This clonotype was counted between two and nine times. The rearrangement joins TRBV19 to TRBJ2-1, with D unresolved. CDR3 length: 16 residues. V was pared by 5 bases and J by 0 bases, with 14 bases between. The germline V gene has CDR1 LNHDA and CDR2 SQIVND (reference sequence). The CDR3 DNA follows: TGTGCCAGTAGTCCAGAAGGGTTAAGCTCCTACAATGAGCAGTTCTTC. Its protein is CASSPEGLSSYNEQFF.

The CDR3 is CASKDRGPDTQYF. In DNA, the CDR3 is TGTGCCAGCAAAGACAGGGGGCCAGATACGCAGTATTTT. J is TRBJ2-3 and V is TRBV6-1, with 10 bases identical to TRBD1. Unmatched junction bases numbered 2, after V lost 7 bases and J lost 4 bases. This CDR3 comprises 13 residues. CDR1 MNHNS and CDR2 SASEGT come from the germline V gene.

The chain joins TRBV19 to TRBJ2-5, with 10 positions matching TRBD2. Germline loops: CDR1 LNHDA, CDR2 SQIVND (reference sequence). Trimming removed 3 bases from V and 5 bases from J; junction bases left unmatched: 9. The CDR3 length is 16 residues. For the CDR3, the DNA is TGTGCCAGTAGTATGGGGGCGCTAGCGGGGGCCGAGACCCAGTACTTC. Its protein is CASSMGALAGAETQYF.

This clonotype has at least ten counts. The CDR3 loop reads CASSLFTSGVGGELFF. Here the CDR3 DNA reads TGTGCCAGCAGCTTATTCACTAGCGGGGTTGGCGGGGAGCTGTTTTTT. The chain uses TRBV11-2 and TRBJ2-2; 10 bases agree with TRBD2. This CDR3 has 16 residues. Unmatched junction bases numbered 7, after V lost 2 bases and J lost 7 bases. CDR1 is SGHAT, CDR2 FQNNGV, per germline. The whole variable domain, remainder taken from reference TRBV11-2 and TRBJ2-2, is EAGVAQSPRYKIIEKRQSVAFWCNPISGHATLYWYQQILGQGPKLLIQFQNNGVVDDSQLPKDRFSAERLKGVDSTLKIQPAKLEDSAVYLCASSLFTSGVGGELFFGEGSRLTVL.

This clonotype was found many times. The CDR3 loop reads CASSWGLAVSDEQFF. As DNA, the CDR3 is TGTGCCAGCAGTTGGGGTTTAGCGGTGAGCGATGAGCAGTTCTTC. This chain uses TRBV6-2 or TRBV6-3 with TRBJ2-1; tentative D call: TRBD2 (6 bases). The CDR3 sequence is 15 residues long. The V gene lost 4 bases and the J gene lost 8 bases, with 18 bases spanning the gap. Germline values: CDR1 MNHEY, CDR2 SVGEGT.

This clonotype came up many times. The chain recombines TRBV27 with TRBJ2-3; TRBD2 is a possible D gene (7 bases). Trimming cost V 1 base and J 4 bases, with 15 bases left between them. The CDR3 spans 16 residues. Germline loops: CDR1 MNHEY, CDR2 SMNVEV (reference sequence). The CDR3 is CASSLFLNGGPDTQYF. The CDR3 nucleotides are TGTGCCAGCAGTTTATTTTTGAACGGGGGGCCAGATACGCAGTATTTT.